This TCR beta chain emerged from a study of blood T cell repertoires in COVID-19. Study-wide context: Some COVID-19 samples were acute and others convalescent; all came from the United States, Italy and Spain.

Authors' analysis steps: Researchers report that nucleated cell counts were estimated from reference gene primer amplification. Some clones are missing from TCRdb's copy, which holds only in-frame ones; the method was immunoSEQ multiplex PCR. The V and J calls and clone size come from that table; D and trimming were worked out from the DNA. The sample records 200,000 or so clones, roughly nine tenths being singletons. Deletions cut 0 bases from V and 9 bases from J, with 15 bases between. This CDR3 has 15 residues. Germline CDR1 and CDR2: MNHEY and SVGAGI. In its sample, this clone was seen once. Clinical history reported by participants formed the basis on which cohorts were assigned. Donors of Cohort 3 who recovered were those that had two negative PCRs, clearance, or symptom resolution.

Sequencing was carried out using PBMCs or T cells enriched from blood (not recorded which). The V gene is TRBV6-5, the J gene TRBJ2-1, with TRBD1 as a possible D gene (6 bases). This receptor was taken from a woman between 18 and 29 years old who had recovered from COVID-19. The CDR3 DNA sequence: TGTGCCAGCAGTTACTCGGGGCAGGGGATGGGTGAGCAGTTCTTC. Protein sequence: CASSYSGQGMGEQFF.